The source of this TCR beta chain is a study of Ad26.COV2.S vaccination and SARS-CoV-2 variants. With 3 bases removed from V and 10 bases from J, the gap between germline ends came to 10 bases. In germline, CDR1 is KGHSH, CDR2 LQKENI. This CDR3 has 13 amino acids. Documented treatment: about 20 received Ad26.COV2.S at low or high dose, single or two shots; roughly 5 received placebo; per-sample allocation not given. The investigators took samples on day 63 after the first vaccine or placebo injection. Measured with immunoSEQ multiplex PCR; TCRdb has only the in-frame clones, and not every one. The sample consists of fewer than 400,000 clones, 86% of them appearing once.

This clonotype was sampled from a person aged 18-60 years who received the Ad26.COV2.S COVID-19 vaccine or a placebo. The chain carries TRBV18 and TRBJ1-6, with D unresolved. This specimen consisted of peripheral blood, obtained in a trial of Ad26.COV2.S vaccine versus placebo. For the CDR3, the DNA is TGTGCCAGCTCACCGGGGTGGTACTCACCCCTCCACTTT. Its translation: CASSPGWYSPLHF.